This T cell receptor (beta chain) was retrieved from a study of cytomegalovirus exposure and HLA in healthy donors. Study-wide results and limits: HLA restriction was apparent for most CMV-associated TCR beta chains in a later analysis. Reportedly, diagnosis of cytomegalovirus status by the classifier showed high specificity and sensitivity. In vitro, three CMV-associated chains proved specific for CMV antigens.

Primers: 60 Vbeta forward and 13 Jbeta reverse. TCRdb's table, derived via immunoSEQ multiplex PCR, lists solely in-frame clones and lacks some. In the table there are 150,000 to 200,000 clones, roughly 60% of which are singletons. This clone has a handful of counts. The antigen is not known. With V trimmed by 3 bases and J by 5 bases, 4 bases remained unmatched. Germline-derived CDR1 and CDR2 are SGHNT and YYREEE (reference sequence). The CDR3 loop spans 14 amino acids. This clonotype originated in a man aged 35 to 55 in good health and CMV-seronegative. This chain joins TRBV5-4 and TRBJ2-4, with TRBD1 matching 8 bases. The sample taken for sequencing was PBMCs. CDR3 protein: CASSSGQGENIQYF. The CDR3 nucleotides are TGTGCCAGCAGCTCCGGACAGGGAGAAAACATTCAGTACTTC.